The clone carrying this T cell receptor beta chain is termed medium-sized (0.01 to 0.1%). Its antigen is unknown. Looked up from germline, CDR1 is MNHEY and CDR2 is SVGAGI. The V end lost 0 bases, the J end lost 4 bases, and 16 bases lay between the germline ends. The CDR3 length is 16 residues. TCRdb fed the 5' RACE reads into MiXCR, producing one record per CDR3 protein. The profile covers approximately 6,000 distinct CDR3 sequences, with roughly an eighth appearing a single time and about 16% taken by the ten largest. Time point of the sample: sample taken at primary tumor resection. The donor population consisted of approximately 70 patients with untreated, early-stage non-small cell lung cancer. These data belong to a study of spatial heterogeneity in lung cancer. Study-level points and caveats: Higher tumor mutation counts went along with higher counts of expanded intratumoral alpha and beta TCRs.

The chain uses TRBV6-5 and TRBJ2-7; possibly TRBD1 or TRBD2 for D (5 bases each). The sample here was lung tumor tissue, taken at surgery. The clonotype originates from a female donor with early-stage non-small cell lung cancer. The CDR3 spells CASSYSLGQGPYEQYF. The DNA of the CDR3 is TGTGCCAGCAGTTACTCGCTGGGGCAGGGACCATACGAGCAGTACTTC.